Presented here are 21 T cell receptor beta chains from one specimen sequenced in a study of T cell responses to AZD1222 COVID-19 vaccine (dated by TCRdb to 2020 to 2022). The sample's time point, from its label and the paper: baseline before first vaccination. Libraries were constructed by the immunoSEQ multiplex PCR assay. TCRdb retrieved this table from immuneACCESS and kept in-frame rearrangements only. Not all clones are present; in checked studies, unresolved V genes account for under half, and no reason is known for the remainder. The sample contains more than 85,000 clones, 70% to 90% of them found a single time. Approximately 15% of the sample is in the top ten clones. The sequencing here drew on peripheral blood, taken on day 0 of AZD1222 vaccination. These receptors originate from an adult in good health.

This rearrangement joins TRBV19 to TRBJ2-1; 8 bases align to TRBD2. The CDR3 spans 13 residues. Germline CDR1 LNHDA, CDR2 SQIVND (reference sequence). The V gene end was trimmed by 3 bases and the J gene end by 9 bases; junction bases not matched to a gene: 4. The CDR3 reads CASSILAGSEQFF. Written as DNA, the CDR3 is TGTGCCAGTAGTATCTTAGCGGGAAGTGAGCAGTTCTTC. The full variable domain, rest sourced from reference TRBV19 and TRBJ2-1, is DGGITQSPKYLFRKEGQNVTLSCEQNLNHDAMYWYRQDPGQGLRLIYYSQIVNDFQKGDIAEGYSVSREKKESFPLTVTSAQKNPTAFYLCASSILAGSEQFFGPGTRLTVL.

The V call is TRBV5-1, the J call TRBJ2-2, with 14 nucleotides matching TRBD2. The trim removed 4 bases at V and 1 base at J, leaving 3 bases unmatched. This CDR3 has 17 residues. CDR1 is SGHRS and CDR2 is YFSETQ in the germline V gene. In nucleotides, the CDR3 is TGCGCCAGCAGCACAGGACTAGCGGGAGGGAACACCGGGGAGCTGTTTTTT. Encoded protein: CASSTGLAGGNTGELFF. The full variable domain, rest sourced from reference TRBV5-1 and TRBJ2-2, is KAGVTQTPRYLIKTRGQQVTLSCSPISGHRSVSWYQQTPGQGLQFLFEYFSETQRNKGNFPGRFSGRQFSNSRSEMNVSTLELGDSALYLCASSTGLAGGNTGELFFGEGSRLTVL.

The J gene is TRBJ2-1, the V gene TRBV6-2 or TRBV6-3, with 14 bases fitting TRBD2. This CDR3 comprises 15 residues. Germline CDR1 and CDR2: MNHEY and SVGEGT. After removal of 5 bases from V and 8 bases from J, the junction contained 5 bases not matched to a gene. The CDR3 is CASSAGTSGSHEQFF. The CDR3 DNA reads as TGTGCCAGCAGTGCCGGGACTAGCGGGAGCCATGAGCAGTTCTTC.

This chain links TRBV2 with TRBJ1-1; D is ambiguous. The V and J ends lost 1 base and 6 bases respectively, with 15 bases between them. The CDR3 length is 15 residues. Per the germline V gene, CDR1 is SNHLY and CDR2 is FYNNEI. CDR3 DNA sequence: TGTGCCAGCAGTGAAGGGGTCGGAGTGTTCGCTGAAGCTTTCTTT. Translating it yields CASSEGVGVFAEAFF. The full variable domain, in which reference TRBV2 and TRBJ1-1 provide the parts outside the CDR3, is EPEVTQTPSHQVTQMGQEVILRCVPISNHLYFYWYRQILGQKVEFLVSFYNNEISEKSEIFDDQFSVERPDGSNFTLKIRSTKLEDSAMYFCASSEGVGVFAEAFFGQGTRLTVV.

The chain has TRBV9 and TRBJ1-3, with TRBD1 matching over 8 bases. Losses at the gene ends were 0 bases for V and 4 bases for J; bases not matched to a gene: 9. Germline CDR1 reads SGDLS; CDR2 reads YYNGEE. CDR3 length: 17 amino acids. The CDR3 DNA sequence: TGTGCCAGCAGCGTAGAGGTGCGGACAGGGTTGGGAAACACCATATATTTT. Translating gives CASSVEVRTGLGNTIYF.

This clone was observed a few times. The rearrangement uses TRBV12-3 or TRBV12-4 and TRBJ1-1; TRBD1 matches at 7 bases. This CDR3 spans 13 amino acids. V trimming: 0 bases; J trimming: 13 bases; junction bases outside the gene matches: 8. The CDR3 is CASSLAGTEVVFF. The CDR3 DNA is TGTGCCAGCAGTTTAGCGGGGACAGAAGTCGTTTTCTTT.

Comment on this clone: A much larger clone differs from this one at a single base, so this may be a read error. Other nucleotide sequences in the sample specify the same CDR3. The chain has TRBV14 and TRBJ1-3; D possibly corresponds to TRBD1 (5 bases). The CDR3 sequence is 15 residues long. V lost 0 bases and J 4 bases, leaving 10 bases between the germline ends. Germline values: CDR1 SGHDN, CDR2 FVKESK. This CDR3 reads CASSQDLPGGNTIYF. CDR3 DNA: TGTGCCAGCAGCCAAGATCTGCCAGGGGGAAACACCATATATTTT. Using reference TRBV14 and TRBJ1-3 for the parts outside the CDR3, the full variable domain is EAGVTQFPSHSVIEKGQTVTLRCDPISGHDNLYWYRRVMGKEIKFLLHFVKESKQDESGMPNNRFLAERTGGTYSTLKVQPAELEDSGVYFCASSQDLPGGNTIYFGEGSWLTVV.

The chain links TRBV5-1 to TRBJ2-1; tentatively, D is TRBD2 (6 bases). V lost 4 bases and J 6 bases, leaving 14 bases between the germline ends. Germline CDR1 SGHRS, CDR2 YFSETQ. The CDR3 is made up of 14 amino acids. The CDR3, as DNA: TGCGCCAGCAGCGTTGGAGGGCGTGGCAATGAGCAGTTCTTC. It yields the protein CASSVGGRGNEQFF.

V is TRBV7-2 and J is TRBJ1-6, with 9 bases lining up with TRBD1. The CDR3 loop spans 16 amino acids. Per the germline V gene, CDR1 is SGHTA and CDR2 is FQGNSA. J gave up 10 bases and V 1 base, and 8 bases lay outside the gene matches. Here the CDR3 DNA reads TGTGCCAGCAGCTTAGGTTTTAGGACAGGGGACTCACCCCTCCACTTT. Translating it yields CASSLGFRTGDSPLHF.

This chain connects TRBV19 to TRBJ2-1; TRBD2 aligns across 8 bases. The germline V gene has CDR1 LNHDA and CDR2 SQIVND (reference sequence). This CDR3 is built from 14 residues. J gave up 3 bases and V 5 bases, and 3 bases lay outside the gene matches. DNA of the CDR3: TGTGCCAGTAGTTTAGCGGGGCACTACAATGAGCAGTTCTTC. As protein: CASSLAGHYNEQFF.

This chain connects TRBV19 to TRBJ2-6, with 7 bases aligning to TRBD1. Germline CDR1 is LNHDA and CDR2 is SQIVND (reference sequence). The CDR3 spans 15 residues. The V segment lost 5 bases and the J segment 1 base; nucleotides outside the gene matches: 2. In DNA form, the CDR3 reads TGTGCCAGTAGTTTGACAGGGTCTGGGGCCAACGTCCTGACTTTC. Protein sequence: CASSLTGSGANVLTF.

This chain's CDR3 is CASSAEGGSYNEQFF. CDR3 bases: TGTGCCAGCAGCGCCGAGGGGGGCTCCTACAATGAGCAGTTCTTC. The chain couples TRBV7-3 to TRBJ2-1; possibly TRBD1 or TRBD2 for D (6 bases each). Germline V gene lookup returns CDR1 SGHTA and CDR2 FQGTGA. The CDR3 is made up of 15 amino acids. The germline V and J ends were trimmed by 5 bases and 0 bases, with 11 bases remaining between them.

CDR3 DNA: TGTGCCTACTGGCCTGGAGGGGGGGAGACCCAGTACTTC. Its translation: CAYWPGGGETQYF. The chain links TRBV30 to TRBJ2-5; the D gene could be TRBD1 or TRBD2 (6 bases each). Trimming pared 7 bases from V and 5 bases from J, leaving 17 bases between. This CDR3 comprises 13 residues. In germline, CDR1 is GTSNPN, CDR2 SVGIG (reference sequence). Supplemented by reference TRBV30 and TRBJ2-5, the full variable domain reads SQTIHQWPATLVQPVGSPLSLECTVEGTSNPNLYWYRQAAGRGLQLLFYSVGIGQISSEVPQNLSASRPQDRQFILSSKKLLLSDSGFYLCAYWPGGGETQYFGPGTRLLVL.

The V gene is TRBV5-8, the J gene TRBJ1-6; TRBD1 is a possible D gene (5 bases). V lost 4 bases and J 4 bases, leaving 9 bases between the germline ends. The CDR3 sequence is 14 residues long. Looked up from germline, CDR1 is SGHTS and CDR2 is YDEGEE. CDR3 in amino acids: CASSVGAYNSPLHF. The CDR3 DNA reads as TGTGCCAGCAGCGTTGGGGCTTATAATTCACCCCTCCACTTT. Drawing the rest from reference TRBV5-8 and TRBJ1-6, the complete variable domain is EAGVTQSPTHLIKTRGQQATLRCSPISGHTSVYWYQQALGLGLQFLLWYDEGEERNRGNFPPRFSGRQFPNYSSELNVNALELEDSALYLCASSVGAYNSPLHFGNGTRLTVT.

This chain connects TRBV5-5 to TRBJ1-1; D is uncertain. This CDR3 spans 16 amino acids. Per the germline V gene, CDR1 is SGHKS and CDR2 is YYEKEE (reference sequence). With 4 bases removed from V and 0 bases from J, the gap between germline ends came to 16 bases. In DNA, the CDR3 is TGTGCCAGCAGCCCCTCGCACCCGAGCATGAACACTGAAGCTTTCTTT. Its protein is CASSPSHPSMNTEAFF. Full variable domain (missing parts from reference TRBV5-5 and TRBJ1-1): DAGVTQSPTHLIKTRGQQVTLRCSPISGHKSVSWYQQVLGQGPQFIFQYYEKEERGRGNFPDRFSARQFPNYSSELNVNALLLGDSALYLCASSPSHPSMNTEAFFGQGTRLTVV.

The J gene is TRBJ2-7, the V gene TRBV27; possible D gene TRBD1, 6 bases. CDR1 is MNHEY, CDR2 SMNVEV, per germline (reference sequence). The CDR3 loop spans 14 amino acids. V gave up 4 bases and J gave up 2 bases, with 12 bases separating them. The CDR3 sequence: CASSSGVGTYEQYF. CDR3 DNA: TGTGCCAGCAGTTCAGGGGTGGGAACCTACGAGCAGTACTTC.

The chain links TRBV5-3 to TRBJ1-6; 7 nucleotides align to TRBD1. TRBV5-3 is flagged as an ORF with uncertain function. This CDR3 is built from 14 residues. J was trimmed by 8 bases and V by 4 bases; bases with no gene match: 6. CDR3 in amino acids: CARSKRQGHSPLHF. In nucleotides, the CDR3 is TGTGCCAGAAGCAAAAGACAGGGCCATTCACCCCTCCACTTT.

The J gene is TRBJ2-1, the V gene TRBV7-3; 9 bases line up with TRBD2. V dropped 6 bases and J dropped 6; count of bases not matched to a gene: 9. Germline-derived CDR1 and CDR2 are SGHTA and FQGTGA. This CDR3 has 15 residues. The CDR3 coding sequence is TGTGCCAGCAGTCACAGCGGGAGGCCCGCCAATGAGCAGTTCTTC. Amino acid sequence: CASSHSGRPANEQFF.

The chain combines TRBV19 with TRBJ1-3; D is uncertain. V was cut by 5 bases and J by 0 bases, with 11 bases left in between. This CDR3 is 15 amino acids long. Germline V gives CDR1 LNHDA, CDR2 SQIVND (reference sequence). CDR3: CASSLGPSSGNTIYF. In nucleotides, the CDR3 is TGTGCCAGTAGTTTAGGACCAAGCTCTGGAAACACCATATATTTT.

The rearrangement links TRBV11-3 to TRBJ2-1; no clear D gene. Germline V gene data show CDR1 as SGHNT and CDR2 as YENEEA. This CDR3 has 14 amino acids. With 4 bases removed from V and 7 bases from J, the gap between germline ends came to 14 bases. For the CDR3, the DNA is TGTGCCAGCAGCTCCACTGGGCCCAGGAATGAGCAGTTCTTC. Translated: CASSSTGPRNEQFF.

The chain has TRBV6-5 and TRBJ2-2; no clear D. The V gene lost 5 bases and the J gene lost 6 bases, with 16 bases spanning the gap. CDR1 is MNHEY, CDR2 SVGAGI, per germline. CDR3 size: 15 residues. CDR3: CASSQQSLIAGELFF. CDR3 nucleotide sequence: TGTGCCAGCAGTCAACAATCTTTAATAGCCGGGGAGCTGTTTTTT.